The 27 T cell receptor beta chains below come from one sample, sequenced in a study of blood T cell repertoires in COVID-19. Using immunoSEQ multiplex PCR, the repertoire was profiled, and TCRdb retains in-frame clones only, with some absent. The data show about 350,000 clones, roughly 84% seen once. The sequenced material came from PBMCs or T cells enriched from blood (not recorded which). Source of these receptors: a woman in her twenties or thirties who had recovered from COVID-19.

The J gene is TRBJ2-4, the V gene TRBV3-1 (or the pseudogene TRBV3-2), with 8 bases identical to TRBD1. The CDR3 length is 17 residues. Looked up from germline, CDR1 is LGHDT and CDR2 is YNNKEL (reference sequence). V dropped 2 bases and J dropped 0; count of bases not matched to a gene: 6. CDR3 coding DNA: TGTGCCAGCAGCCAAACTTCGACAGGGGCAGCCAAAAACATTCAGTACTTC. It yields the protein CASSQTSTGAAKNIQYF.

V gene TRBV9 combines with J gene TRBJ1-4; D unclear. Looked up from germline, CDR1 is SGDLS and CDR2 is YYNGEE. Trimming removed 3 bases at V and 4 bases at J, with 10 bases between. CDR3 size: 14 residues. CDR3 sequence reads: CASSDNTGNEKLFF. CDR3 sequence (DNA): TGTGCCAGCAGCGATAACACGGGTAATGAAAAACTGTTTTTT.

V is TRBV5-6 and J is TRBJ2-5; the match to TRBD1 covers 7 bases. CDR1 is SGHDT, CDR2 YYEEEE, per germline. This CDR3 region has 15 residues. J was trimmed by 1 base and V by 1 base; bases with no gene match: 4. This CDR3 is CASSLTGQPQETQYF. The CDR3 nucleotides are TGTGCCAGCAGCTTGACGGGACAGCCCCAAGAGACCCAGTACTTC.

The chain joins TRBV7-9 to TRBJ1-1, with 7 bases matching TRBD1. Trimming at V came to 4 bases and at J to 5 bases, leaving 7 bases not matched to a gene. In germline, CDR1 is SEHNR, CDR2 FQNEAQ (reference sequence). The CDR3 covers 14 residues. Here the CDR3 DNA reads TGTGCCAGCAGCTCCTTAAGGGGGCCGACTGAAGCTTTCTTT. Translation gives CASSSLRGPTEAFF.

The rearrangement uses TRBV18 and TRBJ1-5; 9 bases agree with TRBD1. There are 15 residues in the CDR3. CDR1 is KGHSH and CDR2 is LQKENI in the germline V gene. Trimming took 6 bases from V and 5 from J; bases not matched to a gene: 8. The CDR3 here is CASSFMGQGYQPQHF. In nucleotides, the CDR3 is TGTGCCAGCTCTTTTATGGGACAGGGCTATCAGCCCCAGCATTTT.

The V gene is TRBV3-1 (or the pseudogene TRBV3-2), the J gene TRBJ2-6, with unresolved D. Trimming took 5 bases from V and 2 from J, leaving 7 bases between them. There are 14 residues in the CDR3. In germline, CDR1 is LGHDT, CDR2 YNNKEL (reference sequence). The CDR3 region has the DNA TGTGCCAGCAGCGACACCGCTGGGGCCAACGTCCTGACTTTC. Translated, it gives CASSDTAGANVLTF.

This clone has only one observation. The chain joins TRBV5-1 to TRBJ1-2; D gene uncertain. CDR3 size: 16 residues. V lost 1 base and J lost 1, with 14 bases in between. In germline, CDR1 is SGHRS, CDR2 YFSETQ. Here the CDR3 reads CASSLRGEGLNYGYTF. The CDR3 DNA reads TGCGCCAGCAGCTTGCGCGGGGAGGGCCTTAACTATGGCTACACCTTC.

The V and J genes are TRBV2 and TRBJ1-2, with 7 nucleotides matching TRBD1. V was pared by 6 bases and J by 5 bases, with 6 bases of the junction left unmatched. The germline V gene has CDR1 SNHLY and CDR2 FYNNEI. The CDR3 has 13 residues. The CDR3 sequence: CASRTQGVYGYTF. The DNA of the CDR3 is TGTGCCAGCAGGACTCAGGGGGTTTATGGCTACACCTTC.

This chain joins TRBV5-6 and TRBJ2-2; 8 positions agree with TRBD1. The CDR3 is 15 amino acids. V lost 4 bases, J lost 3 bases, and 5 bases stayed unmatched. CDR1 is SGHDT, CDR2 YYEEEE, per germline. The CDR3 here is CASSTVDRDTGELFF. The CDR3 nucleotides read TGTGCCAGCAGCACAGTGGACAGGGACACCGGGGAGCTGTTTTTT.

The chain has TRBV18 and TRBJ2-1; 10 bases are shared with TRBD2. Germline loops: CDR1 KGHSH, CDR2 LQKENI. The J segment lost 3 bases and the V segment lost 4 bases, leaving 6 bases of the junction unmatched. The CDR3 contains 16 residues. The CDR3 nucleotides are TGTGCCAGCTCACGGGATAGCGGGGGGAACTACAATGAGCAGTTCTTC. This codes for CASSRDSGGNYNEQFF.

The J gene is TRBJ1-1, the V gene TRBV5-6; 8 bases are a match to TRBD1. The CDR3 is made up of 15 amino acids. From germline, CDR1 is SGHDT and CDR2 YYEEEE. After removal of 4 bases from V and 5 bases from J, the junction contained 10 bases not matched to a gene. The CDR3 nucleotides read TGTGCCAGCAGCATAACAGGGGGAGGGAGAACTGAAGCTTTCTTT. Translation gives CASSITGGGRTEAFF.

The chain couples TRBV7-9 to TRBJ2-1, with D possibly matching TRBD2 (5 bases). V was pared by 0 bases and J by 3 bases, with 12 bases between. The CDR3 is 16 residues long. Germline CDR1 is SEHNR and CDR2 is FQNEAQ (reference sequence). CDR3 in amino acids: CASSLALAWGYNEQFF. The DNA of the CDR3 is TGTGCCAGCAGCTTAGCGTTAGCGTGGGGCTACAATGAGCAGTTCTTC.

The chain recombines TRBV29-1 with TRBJ1-1; weak D call: TRBD1 (6 bases). V was cut by 4 bases and J by 4 bases, with 13 bases left in between. Germline lookup yields CDR1 SQVTM and CDR2 ANQGSEA. The CDR3 has 13 residues. Here the CDR3 DNA reads TGCAGCGTTGCTGGGGGCGCCGGCACTGAAGCTTTCTTT. It translates to CSVAGGAGTEAFF.

The V call is TRBV19, the J call TRBJ2-1; TRBD1 matches at 12 bases. There are 15 residues in the CDR3. The J segment lost 8 bases and the V segment lost 6 bases, leaving 8 bases of the junction unmatched. Germline loops: CDR1 LNHDA, CDR2 SQIVND (reference sequence). The CDR3 protein is CASRKGQGAIDEQFF. CDR3 DNA: TGTGCCAGTAGGAAGGGACAGGGGGCGATCGATGAGCAGTTCTTC.

The chain couples TRBV4-3 to TRBJ2-1, with TRBD2 matching 9 bases. This CDR3 region has 15 residues. Germline trimming cut 0 bases from V and 9 bases from J; bases unmatched to any gene: 6. Germline V gives CDR1 LGHNA, CDR2 YSLEER. The CDR3 DNA is TGCGCCAGCAGCCAAGACCTAGCGGGGCGGGGTGAGCAGTTCTTC. It is translated as CASSQDLAGRGEQFF.

This chain connects TRBV11-3 to TRBJ2-3, with TRBD2 as a possible D gene (7 bases). The length of the CDR3 is 19 residues. Trimming took 1 base from V and 0 from J, leaving 20 bases between them. Germline CDR1 reads SGHNT; CDR2 reads YENEEA. Written as DNA, the CDR3 is TGTGCCAGCAGCTTAGGGACCCCTTGGGGGGGCTCTAGCACAGATACGCAGTATTTT. This sequence encodes CASSLGTPWGGSSTDTQYF.

This clone was seen once. The V call is TRBV19, the J call TRBJ2-4; TRBD2 might be the D (6 bases). CDR1 and CDR2 from the germline V gene are LNHDA and SQIVND (reference sequence). The CDR3 consists of 15 residues. V lost 10 bases and J 3 bases, leaving 19 bases between the germline ends. Here the CDR3 DNA reads TGTGCCACCAGGGAGTTCGTGGGAGGCAAAAACATTCAGTACTTC. It translates to CATREFVGGKNIQYF.

The rearrangement links TRBV5-4 to TRBJ2-7; TRBD2 aligns across 11 bases. V trimming: 4 bases; J trimming: 2 bases; junction bases outside the gene matches: 8. The germline V gene has CDR1 SGHNT and CDR2 YYREEE (reference sequence). The CDR3 length is 16 residues. CDR3 region: CASSPGTSGGPYEQYF. The DNA for the CDR3 is TGTGCCAGCAGCCCGGGCACTAGCGGGGGACCCTACGAGCAGTACTTC.

The chain uses TRBV14 and TRBJ2-1; 7 bases map to TRBD1. This CDR3 spans 18 amino acids. With 3 bases clipped from V and 0 bases from J, the junction kept 11 bases outside the gene matches. Germline V CDR1 and CDR2: SGHDN, FVKESK. DNA of the CDR3: TGTGCCAGCAGCCACCGCGCTCCGACAGGGAGCTCCTACAATGAGCAGTTCTTC. Amino acid sequence: CASSHRAPTGSSYNEQFF.

The rearrangement uses TRBV5-4 and TRBJ2-3; 9 nucleotides align to TRBD1. V lost 3 bases, J lost 5 bases, and 4 bases stayed unmatched. Germline V lookup: CDR1 SGHNT, CDR2 YYREEE (reference sequence). The CDR3 sequence is 14 residues long. The CDR3 sequence: CASSSQGAEDTQYF. The CDR3 DNA follows: TGTGCCAGCAGCTCACAGGGGGCGGAAGATACGCAGTATTTT.

This CDR3 is CAISPFTGPSYEQYF. Written as DNA, the CDR3 is TGTGCCATCAGCCCATTTACAGGCCCGTCGTACGAGCAGTACTTC. This rearrangement joins TRBV10-3 to TRBJ2-7; a weak D match, TRBD1 (5 bases). The germline V gene encodes CDR1 ENHRY and CDR2 SYGVKD. Trimming removed 6 bases at V and 4 bases at J, with 19 bases between. The CDR3 loop spans 15 amino acids.

The V gene is TRBV29-1, the J gene TRBJ2-3, with 8 bases lining up with TRBD1. Germline V CDR1 and CDR2: SQVTM, ANQGSEA. CDR3 length: 15 amino acids. V was clipped by 6 bases and J by 0 bases; unmatched bases: 8. The CDR3 nucleotides read TGCAGCGTCGCGGACAGGGATACTAGCACAGATACGCAGTATTTT. Amino acids: CSVADRDTSTDTQYF.

The V gene is TRBV18, the J gene TRBJ1-2; 9 bases map to TRBD1. Trimming took 8 bases from V and 4 from J; bases not matched to a gene: 2. The CDR3 runs 12 residues. Looked up from germline, CDR1 is KGHSH and CDR2 is LQKENI. This CDR3 is CASPDRGYGYTF. CDR3 DNA sequence: TGTGCCAGCCCGGACAGGGGCTATGGCTACACCTTC.

The V and J genes are TRBV28 and TRBJ2-3, with a weak D call TRBD2 (5 bases). V was pared by 11 bases and J by 0 bases, with 15 bases between. Germline V gene sequence: CDR1 MDHEN, CDR2 SYDVKM. The CDR3 consists of 14 residues. The CDR3, as DNA: TGTGCCCACCGGAGGAGCTCTAGCACAGATACGCAGTATTTT. Its translation is CAHRRSSSTDTQYF.

As to this clone: The same CDR3 can be traced to other DNA sequences in this sample. The chain combines TRBV18 with TRBJ2-7; 7 positions agree with TRBD1. With V trimmed by 3 bases and J by 5 bases, 4 bases remained unmatched. The CDR3 contains 13 residues. In germline, CDR1 is KGHSH, CDR2 LQKENI. CDR3 coding DNA: TGTGCCAGCTCACCCCAACAGGGGCACGAGCAGTACTTC. This encodes CASSPQQGHEQYF.

V gene TRBV6-5 combines with J gene TRBJ2-1; TRBD2 is a possible D gene (5 bases). Germline CDR1 MNHEY, CDR2 SVGAGI. V was shortened by 2 bases and J by 9 bases, with 14 bases between the two germline ends. CDR3 size: 14 residues. The CDR3 is CASSYPGRAGEQFF. The CDR3 DNA sequence: TGTGCCAGCAGTTACCCGGGCCGGGCGGGTGAGCAGTTCTTC.

This rearrangement joins TRBV11-3 to TRBJ2-7, with 8 nucleotides matching TRBD2. V was pared by 3 bases and J by 7 bases, with 8 bases of the junction left unmatched. Germline CDR1 reads SGHNT; CDR2 reads YENEEA. This CDR3 is 14 amino acids long. The CDR3 reads CASSLGRGEEEQYF. In DNA, the CDR3 is TGTGCCAGCAGCTTGGGGCGGGGGGAAGAGGAGCAGTACTTC.